This T cell receptor beta chain was retrieved from a study of T cell repertoires in cytomegalovirus infection. TCRdb re-called the reads with MiXCR, one entry per CDR3 protein. The sample holds 100,000 to 150,000 distinct CDR3 sequences, about 32% seen once. As for this clonotype: What it recognizes is unknown.

Germline-derived CDR1 and CDR2 are SGHTA and FQGNSA. Trimming removed 6 bases from V and 3 bases from J; junction bases left unmatched: 12. The CDR3 consists of 17 residues. This TCR was recovered from a human donor in good health (CMV status not recorded). Some clones in this sample may be carry-over from other donors' samples. The material sequenced was CD8+ T cells from cultured PBMCs, taken from culture after CMV antigen stimulation. The rearrangement links TRBV7-2 to TRBJ2-1, with 9 bases lining up with TRBD1. CDR3 nucleotides: TGTGCCAGCAGTTTTACCGGGACAGGGAACTTCTACAATGAGCAGTTCTTC. Its protein is CASSFTGTGNFYNEQFF.